Listed below are T cell receptor beta chains from one sample, sequenced in a study of blood T cell repertoires in COVID-19. Assay used: immunoSEQ multiplex PCR; TCRdb lists only in-frame clones, some missing. The sample includes under 250,000 clones, approximately 83% of them seen just once. Sequences were obtained from peripheral blood. The receptors here all came from a human donor in a cohort sampled during active COVID-19. Both conserved end residues are part of each CDR3. A D gene is named only where the DNA matches it firmly. The size entry is marked missing in some rows and otherwise reads once, few, many or a size class.

D gene	clone size	V gene	J gene	CDR3 length	CDR3 protein	CDR3 DNA
TRBD1	.	TRBV6-5	TRBJ1-1	13	CASSTGGNTEAFF	TGTGCCAGCAGTACAGGGGGGAACACTGAAGCTTTCTTT
.	.	TRBV24-1	TRBJ2-2	13	CASMGGPRGELFF	TGTGCCTCGATGGGGGGTCCAAGGGGGGAGCTGTTTTTT
.	.	TRBV10-1	TRBJ1-1	14	CASRVGGFNTEAFF	TGCGCCAGCAGGGTAGGCGGGTTTAACACTGAAGCTTTCTTT
.	.	TRBV11-2	TRBJ1-2	11	CVSGGAVGYTF	TGTGTTTCGGGTGGGGCCGTAGGCTACACCTTC
.	.	TRBV3-1/TRBV3-2	TRBJ1-5	15	CASSPGSGYNQPQHF	TGTGCCAGCAGCCCCGGTTCGGGGTACAATCAGCCCCAGCATTTT
.	once	TRBV3-1/TRBV3-2	TRBJ2-7	15	CASSQVLDSRYEQYF	TGTGCCAGCAGCCAGGTGTTGGACAGCCGCTACGAGCAGTACTTC
TRBD1	.	TRBV5-4	TRBJ2-1	12	CASSQGASEQFF	TGTGCCAGCAGTCAGGGGGCGAGTGAGCAGTTCTTC
TRBD1	.	TRBV2	TRBJ1-2	15	CASSIRGRNSYGYTF	TGTGCCAGCAGCATCAGGGGGAGAAATAGCTATGGCTACACCTTC
.	.	TRBV5-6	TRBJ1-1	13	CASRVGRATEAFF	TGTGCCAGCAGGGTGGGCAGGGCCACTGAAGCTTTCTTT
.	.	TRBV11-3	TRBJ2-2	14	CASSSALYTGELFF	TGTGCCAGCAGCTCCGCCCTATACACCGGGGAGCTGTTTTTT
.	.	TRBV7-9	TRBJ2-7	15	CASSLDSRGAHEQYF	TGTGCCAGCAGCTTAGATTCCAGGGGGGCCCACGAGCAGTACTTC
.	.	TRBV2	TRBJ2-7	14	CASSLGGRSYEQYF	TGTGCCAGCTCCTTGGGGGGAAGATCCTACGAGCAGTACTTC
.	few	TRBV5-1	TRBJ2-1	15	CASSLMGGSYNEQFF	TGCGCCAGCAGCTTGATGGGGGGCTCCTACAATGAGCAGTTCTTC
.	.	TRBV4-2	TRBJ2-5	16	CASSQDWSGGQETQYF	TGTGCCAGCAGCCAAGATTGGAGTGGAGGTCAAGAGACCCAGTACTTC
TRBD1	.	TRBV30	TRBJ1-6	15	CAWSYSGQVNSPLHF	TGTGCCTGGAGTTATTCGGGACAGGTGAATTCACCCCTCCACTTT
TRBD1	few	TRBV28	TRBJ2-7	14	CASTRTGGFNEQYF	TGTGCCAGCACACGGACAGGGGGCTTCAACGAGCAGTACTTC
TRBD1	.	TRBV2	TRBJ2-2	12	CASGGQYVKLFF	TGTGCCAGCGGGGGACAGTATGTGAAGCTGTTTTTT
.	.	TRBV10-1	TRBJ2-3	13	CASSSRRSDTQYF	TGCGCCAGCAGCAGTCGGAGATCAGATACGCAGTATTTT
.	few	TRBV4-1	TRBJ2-7	16	CASSQVIPSSQNEQYF	TGCGCCAGCAGCCAAGTTATCCCGTCCAGTCAAAACGAGCAGTACTTC
.	.	TRBV24-1	TRBJ1-5	16	CATSDSRRGGNQPQHF	TGTGCCACCAGTGATTCCCGGCGGGGGGGGAATCAGCCCCAGCATTTT
TRBD1	once	TRBV10-2	TRBJ1-5	17	CASSDASGTAGNQPQHF	TGCGCCAGCAGTGACGCCTCCGGGACAGCGGGCAATCAGCCCCAGCATTTT
.	.	TRBV6-6	TRBJ2-7	14	CASSYAGQQPEQYF	TGTGCCAGCAGTTACGCCGGACAGCAACCTGAGCAGTACTTC
.	few	TRBV11-2	TRBJ1-6	16	CASSTLWTTGRSPLHF	TGTGCCAGCAGCACCCTCTGGACTACAGGCAGATCACCCCTCCACTTT
TRBD2	.	TRBV14	TRBJ2-7	20	CASSQDWADSPGRASYEQYF	TGTGCCAGCAGCCAAGATTGGGCGGATTCCCCCGGGAGGGCCTCCTACGAGCAGTACTTC
TRBD1	.	TRBV18	TRBJ1-2	15	CASSSGTGEGYGYTF	TGTGCCAGCTCTTCCGGGACAGGGGAAGGTTATGGCTACACCTTC
.	.	TRBV10-3	TRBJ2-3	16	CAISEPRQYSTDTQYF	TGTGCCATCAGTGAGCCCAGACAGTATAGCACAGATACGCAGTATTTT
.	many	TRBV19	TRBJ2-1	16	CASSISLQGSYNEQFF	TGTGCCAGTAGTATTAGTCTACAGGGCTCCTACAATGAGCAGTTCTTC
.	.	TRBV5-8	TRBJ2-3	12	CASSTNTDTQYF	TGTGCCAGCAGCACAAACACAGATACGCAGTATTTT
TRBD2	.	TRBV19	TRBJ2-7	12	CASSREGGEQYF	TGTGCCAGTAGTAGGGAGGGCGGAGAGCAGTACTTC
.	.	TRBV5-1	TRBJ2-1	15	CASSHGQSSYNEQFF	TGCGCCAGCAGCCACGGACAGAGCTCCTACAATGAGCAGTTCTTC
.	.	TRBV12-5	TRBJ1-4	14	CASGLTGPGEKLFF	TGTGCTAGTGGGTTGACAGGCCCAGGTGAAAAACTGTTTTTT
.	.	TRBV25-1	TRBJ2-7	12	CASSDGGYEQYF	TGTGCCAGCAGTGATGGGGGGTACGAGCAGTACTTC
.	.	TRBV24-1	TRBJ2-2	13	CATSDSQGGELFF	TGTGCCACCAGTGACTCACAGGGAGGGGAGCTGTTTTTT
.	few	TRBV19	TRBJ2-6	13	CASSESGANVLTF	TGTGCCAGTAGTGAGTCTGGGGCCAACGTCCTGACTTTC
.	.	TRBV28	TRBJ1-1	13	CASSYPGSTEAFF	TGTGCCAGCAGTTACCCAGGGTCGACTGAAGCTTTCTTT
.	once	TRBV7-2	TRBJ2-5	15	CASSHGTRDTKTQYF	TGTGCCAGCAGCCATGGGACAAGGGATACCAAGACCCAGTACTTC
.	.	TRBV28	TRBJ2-1	14	CASTSGSSYNEQFF	TGTGCCAGCACTTCGGGGTCTTCCTACAATGAGCAGTTCTTC
.	.	TRBV5-4	TRBJ1-2	12	CASSSDTGNTDF	TGTGCCAGCAGCTCTGATACAGGGAATACGGACTTC
.	.	TRBV2	TRBJ1-5	15	CASILRQDSNQPQHF	TGTGCCAGCATCCTCCGACAGGACAGCAATCAGCCCCAGCATTTT
TRBD2	.	TRBV4-1	TRBJ2-1	19	CASSQGLAGGQSSYNEQFF	TGCGCCAGCAGCCAAGGACTAGCGGGGGGGCAATCGTCCTACAATGAGCAGTTCTTC
.	.	TRBV5-1	TRBJ2-3	12	CASSPSTDTQYF	TGCGCCAGCAGCCCTAGCACAGATACGCAGTATTTT
.	.	TRBV20-1	TRBJ1-5	14	CSASRSGFLDTQHF	TGCAGTGCTAGTCGCAGCGGGTTCTTGGATACGCAGCATTTT
.	.	TRBV19	TRBJ2-3	15	CASSIGSSRADTQYF	TGTGCCAGCAGTATTGGCTCCTCTCGGGCAGATACGCAGTATTTT
.	few	TRBV6-5	TRBJ2-2	14	CASIGLSVGGELFF	TGTGCCAGCATTGGACTCTCCGTGGGCGGGGAGCTGTTTTTT
TRBD2	.	TRBV2	TRBJ2-5	15	CASQGQGLVLETQYF	TGTGCCAGCCAAGGCCAGGGACTAGTGCTAGAGACCCAGTACTTC